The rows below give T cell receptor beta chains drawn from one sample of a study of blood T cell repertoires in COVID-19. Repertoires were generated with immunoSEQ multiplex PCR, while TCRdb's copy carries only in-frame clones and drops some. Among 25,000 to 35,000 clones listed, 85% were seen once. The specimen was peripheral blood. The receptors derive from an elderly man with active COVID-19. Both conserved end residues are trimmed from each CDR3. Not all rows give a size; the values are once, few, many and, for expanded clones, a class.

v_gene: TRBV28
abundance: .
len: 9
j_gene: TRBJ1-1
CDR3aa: ASILNTEAF

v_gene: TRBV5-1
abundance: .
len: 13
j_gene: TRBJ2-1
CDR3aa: ASSDRDYSYNEQF

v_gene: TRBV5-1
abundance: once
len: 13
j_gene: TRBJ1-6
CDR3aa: ASSQLGGANSPLH

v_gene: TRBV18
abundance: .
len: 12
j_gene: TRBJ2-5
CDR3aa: ASSPPLLEGTQY

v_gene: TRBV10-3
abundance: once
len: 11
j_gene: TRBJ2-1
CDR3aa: SYSGGAYNEQF

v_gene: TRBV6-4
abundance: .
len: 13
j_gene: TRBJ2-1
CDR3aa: ASSSGLAAANEQF

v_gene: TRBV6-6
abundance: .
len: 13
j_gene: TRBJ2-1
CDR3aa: ASSDSGGEHNEQF

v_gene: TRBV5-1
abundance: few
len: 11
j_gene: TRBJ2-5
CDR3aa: ASSSGGRETQY

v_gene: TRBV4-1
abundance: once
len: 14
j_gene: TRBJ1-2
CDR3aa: ASSQDRGQGAKGYT

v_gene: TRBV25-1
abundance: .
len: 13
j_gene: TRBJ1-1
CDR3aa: ASQPSIAVNTEAF

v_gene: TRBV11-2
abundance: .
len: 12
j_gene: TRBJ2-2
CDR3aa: ASSFQRITGELF

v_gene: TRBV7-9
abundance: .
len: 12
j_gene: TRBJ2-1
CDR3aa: ASSLRDSYNEQF

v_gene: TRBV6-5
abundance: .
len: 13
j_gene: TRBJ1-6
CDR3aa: ASSSYDSYNSPLH

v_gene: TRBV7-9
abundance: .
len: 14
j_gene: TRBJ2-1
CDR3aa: ASSSTYGDSYNEQF

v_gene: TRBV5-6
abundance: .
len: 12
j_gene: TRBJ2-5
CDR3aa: ASSLRGMQETQY

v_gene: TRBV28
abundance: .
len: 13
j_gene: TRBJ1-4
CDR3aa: ASNLQAGGEEKLF

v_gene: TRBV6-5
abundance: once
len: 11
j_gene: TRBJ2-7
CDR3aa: ASSYPGLPEQY

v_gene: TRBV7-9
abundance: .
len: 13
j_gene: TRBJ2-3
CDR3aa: ASSPDTAVISTQY

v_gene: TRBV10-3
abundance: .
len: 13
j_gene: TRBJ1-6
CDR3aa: AISESTVVDSPLH

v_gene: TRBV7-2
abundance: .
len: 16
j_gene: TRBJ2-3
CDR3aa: ASSFGLAGGSSTDTQY

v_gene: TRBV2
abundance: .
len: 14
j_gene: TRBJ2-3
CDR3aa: ASSERAGGLTDTQY

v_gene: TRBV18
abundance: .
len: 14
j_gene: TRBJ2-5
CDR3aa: ASSPPITGSQETQY

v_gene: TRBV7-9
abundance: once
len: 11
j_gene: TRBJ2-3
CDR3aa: ASSAQGADTQY

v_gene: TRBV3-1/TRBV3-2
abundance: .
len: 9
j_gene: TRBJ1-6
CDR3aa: ASSQGGPLH

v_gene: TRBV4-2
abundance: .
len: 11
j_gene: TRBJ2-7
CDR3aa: ASSRTQGEEQY

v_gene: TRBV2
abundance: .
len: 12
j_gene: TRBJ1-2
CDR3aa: ASSSLVSNYGYT

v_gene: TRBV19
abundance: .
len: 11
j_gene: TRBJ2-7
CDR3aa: ASRKQGVHEQY

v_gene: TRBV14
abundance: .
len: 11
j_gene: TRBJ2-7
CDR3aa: ASSRLAVDEQY

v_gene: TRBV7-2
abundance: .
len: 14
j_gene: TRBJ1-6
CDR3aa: ASSPPGALRGSPLH

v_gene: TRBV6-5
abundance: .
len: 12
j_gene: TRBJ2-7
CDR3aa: ASSYSRGSGEQY

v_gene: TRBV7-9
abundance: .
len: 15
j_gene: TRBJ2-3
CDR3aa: ASSLVGGGAGTDTQY

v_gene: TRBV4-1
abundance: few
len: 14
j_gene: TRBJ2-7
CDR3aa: ASSQDWPGDSYEQY

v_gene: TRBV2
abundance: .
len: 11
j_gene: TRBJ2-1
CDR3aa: ASNRGEGREQF

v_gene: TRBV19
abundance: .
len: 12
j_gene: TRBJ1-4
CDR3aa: ASSFNQNNEKLF

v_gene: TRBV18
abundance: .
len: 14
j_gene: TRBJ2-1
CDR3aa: ASTALGTGETDEQF

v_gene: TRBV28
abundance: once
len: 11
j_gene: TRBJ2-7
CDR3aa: ASIRGGLGEQY

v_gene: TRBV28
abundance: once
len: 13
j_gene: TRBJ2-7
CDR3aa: ASSLRDLVAYEQY

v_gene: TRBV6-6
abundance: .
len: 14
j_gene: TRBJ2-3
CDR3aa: ASSYPPSGNTDTQY

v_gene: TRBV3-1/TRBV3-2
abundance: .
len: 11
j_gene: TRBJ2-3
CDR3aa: ASSQDRRAPQY

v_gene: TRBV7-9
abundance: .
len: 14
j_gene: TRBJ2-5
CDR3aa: ASSPLPRGAQETQY